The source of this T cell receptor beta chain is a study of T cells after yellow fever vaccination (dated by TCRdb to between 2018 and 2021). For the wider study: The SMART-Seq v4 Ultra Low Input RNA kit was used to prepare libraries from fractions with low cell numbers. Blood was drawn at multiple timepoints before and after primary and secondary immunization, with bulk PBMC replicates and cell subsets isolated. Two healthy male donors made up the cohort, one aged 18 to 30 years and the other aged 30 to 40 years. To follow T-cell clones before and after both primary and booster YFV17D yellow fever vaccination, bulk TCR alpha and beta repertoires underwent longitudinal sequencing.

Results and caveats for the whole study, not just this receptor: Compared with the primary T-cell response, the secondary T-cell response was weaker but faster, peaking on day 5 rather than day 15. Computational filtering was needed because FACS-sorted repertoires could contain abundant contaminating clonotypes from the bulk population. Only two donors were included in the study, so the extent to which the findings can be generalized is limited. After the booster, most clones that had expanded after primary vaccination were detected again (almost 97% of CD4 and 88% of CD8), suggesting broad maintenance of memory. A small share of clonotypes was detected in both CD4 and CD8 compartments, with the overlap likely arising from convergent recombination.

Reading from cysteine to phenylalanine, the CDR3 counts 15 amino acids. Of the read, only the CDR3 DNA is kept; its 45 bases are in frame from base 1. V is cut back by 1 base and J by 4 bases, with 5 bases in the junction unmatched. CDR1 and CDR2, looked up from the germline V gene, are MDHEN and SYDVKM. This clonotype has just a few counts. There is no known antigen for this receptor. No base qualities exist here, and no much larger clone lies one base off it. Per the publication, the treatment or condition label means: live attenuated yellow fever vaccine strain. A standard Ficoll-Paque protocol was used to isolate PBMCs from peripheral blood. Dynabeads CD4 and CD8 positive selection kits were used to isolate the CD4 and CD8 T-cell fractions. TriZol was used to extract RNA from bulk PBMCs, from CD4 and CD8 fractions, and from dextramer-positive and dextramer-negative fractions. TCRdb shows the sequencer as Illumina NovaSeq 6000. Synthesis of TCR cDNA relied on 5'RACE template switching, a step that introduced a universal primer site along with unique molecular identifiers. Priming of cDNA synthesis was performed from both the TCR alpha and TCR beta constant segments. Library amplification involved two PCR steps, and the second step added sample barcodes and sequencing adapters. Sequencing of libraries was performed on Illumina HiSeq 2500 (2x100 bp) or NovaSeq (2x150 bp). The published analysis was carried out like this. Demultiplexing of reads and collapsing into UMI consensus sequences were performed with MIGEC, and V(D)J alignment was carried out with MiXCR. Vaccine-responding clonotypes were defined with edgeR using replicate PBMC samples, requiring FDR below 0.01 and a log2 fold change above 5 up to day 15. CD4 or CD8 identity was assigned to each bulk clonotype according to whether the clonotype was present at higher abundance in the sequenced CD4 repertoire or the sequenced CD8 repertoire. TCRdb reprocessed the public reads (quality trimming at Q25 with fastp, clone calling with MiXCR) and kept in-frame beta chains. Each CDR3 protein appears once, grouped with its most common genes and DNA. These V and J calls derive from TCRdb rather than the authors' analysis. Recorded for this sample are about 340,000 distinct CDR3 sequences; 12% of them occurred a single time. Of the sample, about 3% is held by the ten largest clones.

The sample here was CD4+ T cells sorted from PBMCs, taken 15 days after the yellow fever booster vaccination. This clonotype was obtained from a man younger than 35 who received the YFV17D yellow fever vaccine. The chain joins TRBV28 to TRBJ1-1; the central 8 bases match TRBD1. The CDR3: CASSLSRTGTTEAFF. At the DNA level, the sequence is TGTGCCAGCAGTTTATCGAGGACAGGGACCACTGAAGCTTTCTTT.